The 29 T cell receptor beta chains presented below share a single source sample, sequenced in a study of T cell responses to AZD1222 COVID-19 vaccine. The data were produced by immunoSEQ multiplex PCR, yet TCRdb's version contains in-frame clones alone and is incomplete. Among some 130,000 clones listed, roughly nine tenths were seen once. This material consisted of peripheral blood, taken on day 0 of AZD1222 vaccination. These receptors were collected from an adult in good health.

The rearrangement uses TRBV5-4 and TRBJ1-2; tentative D call: TRBD1 (5 bases). Trimming cost V 4 bases and J 7 bases, with 20 bases left between them. Germline V gene lookup returns CDR1 SGHNT and CDR2 YYREEE (reference sequence). The CDR3 runs 15 residues. Written as DNA, the CDR3 is TGTGCCAGCAGCGTAGGTCTCGGGGCATTAGGTGGCTACACCTTC. This gives the protein CASSVGLGALGGYTF.

This clone is a singleton in its sample. The chain combines TRBV10-3 with TRBJ1-2; weak D call: TRBD1 (5 bases). CDR3 length equals 13 residues. Per germline, CDR1 ENHRY and CDR2 SYGVKD. V was pared by 10 bases and J by 10 bases, with 22 bases between. The CDR3 loop is CATSGTADVNYTF. The CDR3 region has the DNA TGTGCCACTTCCGGGACCGCGGACGTTAACTACACCTTC.

DNA for the CDR3: TGCGCCAGCAGCTTAAAAGGGACTAGCGGATACTACGAGCAGTACTTC. Residues: CASSLKGTSGYYEQYF. The V and J genes are TRBV5-1 and TRBJ2-7; 11 nucleotides align to TRBD2. The germline CDR1 and CDR2 sequences are SGHRS and YFSETQ. The CDR3 contains 16 residues. The J segment lost 3 bases and the V segment lost 2 bases, leaving 7 bases of the junction unmatched.

This clone was seen only once. The chain has TRBV4-3 and TRBJ1-1; weak D call: TRBD1 (5 bases). Germline V gene sequence: CDR1 LGHNA, CDR2 YSLEER. This CDR3 spans 12 amino acids. The V and J ends lost 0 bases and 11 bases respectively, with 10 bases between them. The CDR3 protein is CASSQDGGWAFF. The CDR3, as DNA: TGCGCCAGCAGCCAAGACGGGGGTTGGGCTTTCTTT.

The V and J genes are TRBV5-1 and TRBJ2-7; D is unclear. Germline V CDR1 and CDR2: SGHRS, YFSETQ. V was trimmed by 4 bases and J by 5 bases, leaving 19 bases between them. This CDR3 is built from 15 residues. The CDR3: CASSQLGGPFHEQYF. Here the CDR3 DNA reads TGCGCCAGCAGCCAGCTTGGTGGGCCATTTCACGAGCAGTACTTC.

This clone was counted once. The chain employs TRBV24-1 and TRBJ2-1, with a possible D match to TRBD1 (5 bases). Trimming removed 5 bases from V and 8 bases from J, with 9 bases in between. Germline-derived CDR1 and CDR2 are KGHDR and SFDVKD. The CDR3 length is 12 residues. CDR3 protein: CATSGTNHEQFF. CDR3 coding DNA: TGTGCCACCAGTGGGACAAACCATGAGCAGTTCTTC.

The V gene is TRBV20-1, the J gene TRBJ1-2; maybe TRBD1 (6 bases). CDR3 length: 11 residues. Trimming cost V 0 bases and J 8 bases, with 7 bases left between them. Germline CDR1 and CDR2: DFQATT and SNEGSKA (reference sequence). CDR3: CSAREGAGYTF. In nucleotides, the CDR3 is TGCAGTGCTAGAGAGGGGGCCGGCTACACCTTC.

The CDR3 bases are TGTGCCAGCAGCACAAGGACAGGGGATGACATTCAGTACTTC. As protein: CASSTRTGDDIQYF. V is TRBV5-4 and J is TRBJ2-4; 9 bases map to TRBD1. J gave up 8 bases and V 4 bases, and 7 bases lay outside the gene matches. This CDR3 is built from 14 residues. CDR1 is SGHNT and CDR2 is YYREEE in the germline V gene (reference sequence).

The chain is built from TRBV7-9 and TRBJ2-2; no firm D call. The CDR3 is 17 residues long. Germline-derived CDR1 and CDR2 are SEHNR and FQNEAQ (reference sequence). Trimming stripped 3 bases from V and 4 bases from J, with 18 bases between. CDR3 protein: CASSFISTAWGTGELFF. CDR3 nucleotide sequence: TGTGCCAGCAGCTTTATAAGTACGGCTTGGGGCACCGGGGAGCTGTTTTTT.

This clone has just a few counts. The gene calls are TRBV19 and TRBJ1-6; tentatively, D is TRBD1 (5 bases). This CDR3 is 14 amino acids long. Trimming took off 8 bases at V and 7 bases at J, with 15 bases between the two ends. The V gene's germline CDR1 is LNHDA and CDR2 SQIVND (reference sequence). For the CDR3, the DNA is TGTGCCAGTGCCCCGGGACCTGAAAATTCACCCCTCCACTTT. Translating it yields CASAPGPENSPLHF. Drawing the rest from reference TRBV19 and TRBJ1-6, the complete variable domain is DGGITQSPKYLFRKEGQNVTLSCEQNLNHDAMYWYRQDPGQGLRLIYYSQIVNDFQKGDIAEGYSVSREKKESFPLTVTSAQKNPTAFYLCASAPGPENSPLHFGNGTRLTVT.

The CDR3 DNA is TGTGCCAGCGGCGAAACCAGGCGGAGCGGTGGCTACACCTTC. Its protein is CASGETRRSGGYTF. This sequence joins TRBV21-1 and TRBJ1-2. TRBV21-1 is noted as a pseudogene. This CDR3 has 14 residues.

The chain employs TRBV11-1 and TRBJ2-7; no definite D call. Germline assignment: CDR1 SGHAT and CDR2 FQDESV (reference sequence). There are 11 residues in the CDR3. V lost 6 bases and J 7 bases, leaving 10 bases between the germline ends. The CDR3 region is CASRAAREQYF. The CDR3 coding sequence is TGTGCCAGCAGGGCTGCGAGGGAGCAGTACTTC.

This chain's CDR3 is CASTSGYEQYF. The CDR3 region has the DNA TGTGCCAGCACCTCCGGGTACGAGCAGTACTTC. The chain joins TRBV14 to TRBJ2-7, with D unclear. Trimming took off 7 bases at V and 4 bases at J, with 8 bases between the two ends. Germline V lookup: CDR1 SGHDN, CDR2 FVKESK. The CDR3 is made up of 11 amino acids.

In this sample, this clone turned up a few times. The chain is built from TRBV6-2 or TRBV6-3 and TRBJ2-2; perhaps TRBD1 as D (5 bases). V dropped 3 bases and J dropped 0 bases, with 11 bases sitting between them. This CDR3 comprises 16 residues. Germline CDR1 is MNHEY and CDR2 is SVGEGT. As DNA, the CDR3 is TGTGCCAGCAGTTATAGTGTAGGGGCGAACACCGGGGAGCTGTTTTTT. Translated, it gives CASSYSVGANTGELFF.

The chain combines TRBV24-1 with TRBJ1-5; 8 bases match TRBD1. V lost 6 bases to trimming and J lost 3 bases; unmatched junction nucleotides: 3. Germline loops: CDR1 KGHDR, CDR2 SFDVKD. CDR3 length: 14 residues. CDR3 sequence reads: CATSRTGYNQPQHF. The CDR3 bases are TGTGCCACCAGTAGGACAGGGTACAATCAGCCCCAGCATTTT.

This chain joins TRBV15 and TRBJ2-1; perhaps TRBD2 as D (6 bases). The CDR3 consists of 13 residues. Germline CDR1 is LNHNV and CDR2 is YYDKDF (reference sequence). Trimming pared 2 bases from V and 8 bases from J, leaving 10 bases between. The CDR3 sequence: CATSRREFDEQFF. CDR3 sequence (DNA): TGTGCCACCAGCAGACGGGAGTTCGATGAGCAGTTCTTC.

The V gene is TRBV4-3, the J gene TRBJ2-7, with 8 bases fitting TRBD1. V shed 1 base, J shed 5 bases, and the junction held 4 bases outside the gene matches. From germline, CDR1 is LGHNA and CDR2 YSLEER. This CDR3 is built from 14 residues. CDR3 bases: TGCGCCAGCAGCCAAGGGGACAGGAAGGACGAGCAGTACTTC. As protein: CASSQGDRKDEQYF.

The chain links TRBV6-6 to TRBJ1-4; D is unclear. This CDR3 is 14 amino acids long. V lost 5 bases and J 4 bases, leaving 11 bases between the germline ends. Germline-derived CDR1 and CDR2 are MNHNY and SVGAGI (reference sequence). CDR3 DNA: TGTGCCAGCAGTCCCCCGGTACTTAATGAAAAACTGTTTTTT. This codes for CASSPPVLNEKLFF.

The V gene is TRBV6-1, the J gene TRBJ1-2; a possible D gene is TRBD1 (6 bases). The V and J ends lost 3 bases and 12 bases respectively, with 11 bases between them. The CDR3 consists of 11 residues. The germline V gene has CDR1 MNHNS and CDR2 SASEGT. The CDR3 DNA is TGTGCCAGCAGTGATGGACAGCTCAACACCTTC. Residues: CASSDGQLNTF.

This clone was seen just once. This chain connects TRBV27 to TRBJ2-2; 10 nucleotides match TRBD2. Trimming took 5 bases from V and 1 from J; bases not matched to a gene: 4. Looked up from germline, CDR1 is MNHEY and CDR2 is SMNVEV (reference sequence). This CDR3 contains 16 residues. The CDR3 loop reads CASSPWTSGNTGELFF. CDR3 nucleotide sequence: TGTGCCAGCAGTCCATGGACTAGCGGGAACACCGGGGAGCTGTTTTTT.

The chain recombines TRBV4-3 with TRBJ2-7; TRBD2 aligns across 8 bases. With V trimmed by 1 base and J by 8 bases, 7 bases remained unmatched. This CDR3 has 14 amino acids. Germline V gene data show CDR1 as LGHNA and CDR2 as YSLEER. For the CDR3, the DNA is TGCGCCAGCAGCCAAGTTGCAGCGGGAGAGAAGCAGTACTTC. Protein: CASSQVAAGEKQYF.

Concerning this clone itself: This CDR3 is also generated by other DNA sequences in the sample. This chain uses TRBV7-3 with TRBJ2-2; D is unclear. The V end was cut by 5 bases, the J end by 0 bases, with 1 base between. CDR3 length: 12 amino acids. Germline CDR1 is SGHTA and CDR2 is FQGTGA. DNA of the CDR3: TGTGCCAGCAGCCCGAACACCGGGGAGCTGTTTTTT. It translates to CASSPNTGELFF.

The chain has TRBV12-3 or TRBV12-4 and TRBJ1-2, with D unclear. CDR3 length: 13 residues. V lost 3 bases and J lost 2, with 7 bases in between. The CDR3 DNA sequence: TGTGCCAGCAGTTTGTCCGGAAACTATGGCTACACCTTC. Translated: CASSLSGNYGYTF.

V usage is TRBV25-1 and J usage is TRBJ2-5; D is unclear. The V end was cut by 3 bases, the J end by 0 bases, with 11 bases between. This CDR3 is built from 15 residues. Germline-derived CDR1 and CDR2 are MGHDK and SYGVNS. DNA of the CDR3: TGTGCCAGCAGTGATGTCCGACTCGACCAAGAGACCCAGTACTTC. This sequence encodes CASSDVRLDQETQYF.

The rearrangement links TRBV6-5 to TRBJ2-7; 7 bases map to TRBD1. The CDR3 is 14 amino acids. The V gene's germline CDR1 is MNHEY and CDR2 SVGAGI. V lost 2 bases and J lost 3; bases outside the gene matches: 4. CDR3 amino acids: CASSYGQGVYEQYF. As DNA, the CDR3 is TGTGCCAGCAGTTACGGGCAGGGGGTCTACGAGCAGTACTTC.

The chain joins TRBV6-2 or TRBV6-3 to TRBJ1-2, with 7 bases aligning to TRBD1. This CDR3 has 14 amino acids. Germline loops: CDR1 MNHEY, CDR2 SVGEGT. V was clipped by 2 bases and J by 6 bases; unmatched bases: 6. CDR3 sequence (DNA): TGTGCCAGCAGTTACAAGGACAGGATAAATGGCTACACCTTC. This encodes CASSYKDRINGYTF.

The rearrangement joins TRBV5-1 to TRBJ1-2; D gene ambiguous. Germline CDR1 is SGHRS and CDR2 is YFSETQ. The CDR3 contains 15 residues. Trimming took off 0 bases at V and 0 bases at J, with 9 bases between the two ends. The CDR3 nucleotides read TGCGCCAGCAGCTTGGGTAGCTTAGCTAACTATGGCTACACCTTC. This encodes CASSLGSLANYGYTF.

This clone was detected once. The J gene is TRBJ2-3, the V gene TRBV19; D possibly corresponds to TRBD1 (6 bases). Trimming stripped 3 bases from V and 1 base from J, with 8 bases between. Per germline, CDR1 LNHDA and CDR2 SQIVND (reference sequence). The CDR3 consists of 14 residues. In nucleotides, the CDR3 is TGTGCCAGTAGTATTCAGGGGCGCACAGATACGCAGTATTTT. Its protein is CASSIQGRTDTQYF. Based on the CDR3 plus reference TRBV19 and TRBJ2-3, the full variable domain is DGGITQSPKYLFRKEGQNVTLSCEQNLNHDAMYWYRQDPGQGLRLIYYSQIVNDFQKGDIAEGYSVSREKKESFPLTVTSAQKNPTAFYLCASSIQGRTDTQYFGPGTRLTVL.

This chain joins TRBV12-5 and TRBJ2-7; D is possibly TRBD1 (6 bases). Germline-derived CDR1 and CDR2 are LGHNT and FRNRAP. There are 15 residues in the CDR3. V lost 2 bases and J 3 bases, leaving 14 bases between the germline ends. CDR3 protein: CASGLLQGPRYEQYF. The CDR3 DNA reads TGTGCTAGTGGTTTGCTACAGGGTCCCCGCTACGAGCAGTACTTC.